These 27 T cell receptor beta chains originate from one sample sequenced in a study of shared clonotypes between healthy human individuals. The repertoire was sequenced with immunoSEQ multiplex PCR; TCRdb's copy has only in-frame clones and lacks some. The sample comprises about 600,000 clones, roughly 98% of which are singletons, and approximately 0.3% rests with the top ten. CD45RO-negative, CCR7-positively selected cells formed the naive CD8 fraction, excluding terminally differentiated effector memory CD45RA+ cells. The sequencing input was naive CD8+ T cells sorted from blood. The origin of the receptors is a man aged 25-45 years in good health.

The sample holds one count of this clone. The chain is built from TRBV15 and TRBJ2-2; 11 bases are a match to TRBD2. Trimming cost V 5 bases and J 4 bases; bases outside gene matches: 6. The CDR3 spans 16 residues. Germline CDR1 and CDR2: LNHNV and YYDKDF (reference sequence). The chain's CDR3 is CATSGIAGGPTGELFF. For the CDR3, the DNA is TGTGCCACCAGCGGTATAGCGGGAGGGCCCACCGGGGAGCTGTTTTTT.

The gene calls are TRBV9 and TRBJ2-1; perhaps D is TRBD1 or TRBD2 (6 bases each). Germline CDR1 SGDLS, CDR2 YYNGEE. CDR3 length: 17 residues. The V and J ends lost 3 bases and 5 bases respectively, with 21 bases between them. CDR3 sequence reads: CASSAAGRPRGNNEQFF. The CDR3 DNA is TGTGCCAGCAGCGCCGCGGGACGCCCTAGGGGGAACAATGAGCAGTTCTTC.

V gene TRBV29-1 combines with J gene TRBJ2-1; 7 nucleotides align to TRBD2. Germline loops: CDR1 SQVTM, CDR2 ANQGSEA. CDR3 length: 17 residues. J lost 0 bases, V lost 4 bases, and 12 bases had no gene match. The CDR3 DNA reads as TGCAGCGTTGGGGGGAGGGGCGCCCAGGTCTCCTACAATGAGCAGTTCTTC. Residues: CSVGGRGAQVSYNEQFF.

A word on this clone: One base away lies a much larger clone, so this may be a sequencing read error. The sample has other DNA sequences that encode this CDR3 too. This sequence joins TRBV9 and TRBJ1-1; weak D call: TRBD1 (5 bases). Germline V gene sequence: CDR1 SGDLS, CDR2 YYNGEE. Trimming removed 0 bases from V and 3 bases from J, with 6 bases in between. The CDR3 consists of 13 residues. The CDR3 DNA reads TGTGCCAGCAGCGTAGGAGGGGACACTGAAGCTTTCTTT. This gives the protein CASSVGGDTEAFF.

The chain has TRBV4-1 and TRBJ2-1; 8 nucleotides align to TRBD1. V lost 5 bases and J lost 10; bases outside the gene matches: 10. In germline, CDR1 is MGHRA, CDR2 YSYEKL. The CDR3 is 14 residues long. CDR3 protein: CASSTDRAPYEQFF. The CDR3 DNA reads as TGCGCCAGCAGCACGGACAGGGCCCCCTACGAGCAGTTCTTC.

V gene TRBV28 combines with J gene TRBJ2-7; weak D call: TRBD1 (6 bases). Germline V gene data show CDR1 as MDHEN and CDR2 as SYDVKM. With 5 bases removed from V and 4 bases from J, the gap between germline ends came to 18 bases. The CDR3 has 15 residues. This chain's CDR3 is CASSLLGTGMYEQYF. CDR3 in DNA: TGTGCCAGCAGTCTCTTGGGCACAGGGATGTACGAGCAGTACTTC.

This chain uses TRBV6-6 with TRBJ1-1, with a tentative D call TRBD1 (5 bases). Trimming cost V 2 bases and J 4 bases, with 8 bases left between them. Germline loops: CDR1 MNHNY, CDR2 SVGAGI (reference sequence). This CDR3 has 13 amino acids. For the CDR3, the DNA is TGTGCCAGCAGTTACCGGGGGAGCACTGAAGCTTTCTTT. It yields the protein CASSYRGSTEAFF.

Concerning this clone itself: Other DNA sequences in the same sample also yield this CDR3. The V and J genes are TRBV28 and TRBJ2-1; TRBD1 aligns across 7 bases. The CDR3 covers 13 residues. J gave up 4 bases and V 3 bases, and 0 bases lay outside the gene matches. Germline lookup yields CDR1 MDHEN and CDR2 SYDVKM. CDR3 sequence: CASSFRGYNEQFF. Here the CDR3 DNA reads TGTGCCAGCAGTTTCAGGGGGTACAATGAGCAGTTCTTC.

The chain has TRBV7-9 and TRBJ2-7; D is perhaps TRBD1 (6 bases). Trimming removed 2 bases at V and 0 bases at J, with 11 bases between. The CDR3 covers 15 residues. The germline V gene encodes CDR1 SEHNR and CDR2 FQNEAQ (reference sequence). The CDR3 is CASSLQDRSSYEQYF. CDR3 coding DNA: TGTGCCAGCAGCTTACAGGACAGATCCTCCTACGAGCAGTACTTC.

Comments on this clone: Other nucleotide sequences in the sample specify the same CDR3. The rearrangement uses TRBV7-9 and TRBJ2-7; D perhaps matches TRBD2 (5 bases). This CDR3 has 12 residues. Trimming pared 3 bases from V and 2 bases from J, leaving 5 bases between. Germline V gives CDR1 SEHNR, CDR2 FQNEAQ (reference sequence). CDR3 in amino acids: CASSFGAYEQYF. In DNA form, the CDR3 reads TGTGCCAGCAGCTTCGGGGCCTACGAGCAGTACTTC.

The chain carries TRBV28 and TRBJ2-7; D not resolved. CDR1 is MDHEN, CDR2 SYDVKM, per germline. The CDR3 extends over 11 amino acids. Trimming removed 10 bases from V and 3 bases from J, with 10 bases in between. CDR3 nucleotides: TGTGCCACATGCATACGCTACGAGCAGTACTTC. This gives the protein CATCIRYEQYF. Full variable domain (outside the CDR3, taken from reference TRBV28 and TRBJ2-7): DVKVTQSSRYLVKRTGEKVFLECVQDMDHENMFWYRQDPGLGLRLIYFSYDVKMKEKGDIPEGYSVSREKKERFSLILESASTNQTSMYLCATCIRYEQYFGPGTRLTVT.

In regard to this clone: A read error may account for a junction end that differs from germline. The chain has TRBV7-9 and TRBJ2-7; possible D gene TRBD2, 8 bases. The CDR3 contains 15 residues. The V gene's germline CDR1 is SEHNR and CDR2 FQNEAQ (reference sequence). The CDR3 DNA reads as TGTGCCAGCAGCCTAGCCGGGAGGGGGCCATACGAGCAGTACTTC. Protein: CASSLAGRGPYEQYF.

The chain joins TRBV7-7 to TRBJ2-1, with 9 nucleotides matching TRBD2. V was pared by 1 base and J by 5 bases, with 3 bases of the junction left unmatched. The CDR3 is 15 amino acids. CDR1 SSHAT and CDR2 FNYEAQ come from the germline V gene (reference sequence). The chain's CDR3 is CASSLEASGNNEQFF. The CDR3 DNA sequence: TGTGCCAGCAGCTTAGAGGCTAGCGGGAACAATGAGCAGTTCTTC. Full variable domain (remainder filled in from reference TRBV7-7 and TRBJ2-1): GAGVSQSPRYKVTKRGQDVTLRCDPISSHATLYWYQQALGQGPEFLTYFNYEAQPDKSGLPSDRFSAERPEGSISTLTIQRTEQRDSAMYRCASSLEASGNNEQFFGPGTRLTVL.

J is TRBJ2-7 and V is TRBV5-8; a weak D match, TRBD1 (5 bases). The CDR3 consists of 13 residues. V shed 10 bases and J shed 3 bases, with 17 bases lying between them. Germline V gene data show CDR1 as SGHTS and CDR2 as YDEGEE. DNA for the CDR3: TGTGCCGTCAATCCACAGGACCACTACGAGCAGTACTTC. Its protein is CAVNPQDHYEQYF.

The chain joins TRBV7-9 to TRBJ1-4; D gene uncertain. V was trimmed by 5 bases and J by 0 bases, leaving 7 bases between them. The germline V gene encodes CDR1 SEHNR and CDR2 FQNEAQ (reference sequence). CDR3 length equals 14 residues. CDR3 in amino acids: CASSLSSTNEKLFF. DNA for the CDR3: TGTGCCAGCAGCCTAAGCTCAACTAATGAAAAACTGTTTTTT.

This sequence joins TRBV9 and TRBJ1-1, with TRBD1 as a possible D gene (6 bases). This CDR3 has 16 residues. Germline V CDR1 and CDR2: SGDLS, YYNGEE. The V and J ends lost 0 bases and 1 base respectively, with 13 bases between them. CDR3 residues: CASSVGGGGKNTEAFF. CDR3 in DNA: TGTGCCAGCAGCGTAGGAGGGGGAGGGAAGAACACTGAAGCTTTCTTT.

V is TRBV4-1 and J is TRBJ2-1; a weak D match, TRBD2 (5 bases). V lost 0 bases and J lost 0, with 12 bases in between. The germline gives CDR1 MGHRA, CDR2 YSYEKL. The CDR3 is 17 residues long. The CDR3 spells CASSQEGAASSYNEQFF. The DNA of the CDR3 is TGCGCCAGCAGCCAAGAGGGAGCGGCAAGCTCCTACAATGAGCAGTTCTTC.

The chain couples TRBV5-1 to TRBJ2-5; 8 nucleotides align to TRBD2. Losses at the gene ends were 0 bases for V and 4 bases for J; bases not matched to a gene: 2. The CDR3 has 14 residues. Germline-derived CDR1 and CDR2 are SGHRS and YFSETQ. The CDR3 nucleotides are TGCGCCAGCAGCTTGGGTCTAGCGGGAGAGACCCAGTACTTC. It translates to CASSLGLAGETQYF.

This rearrangement joins TRBV5-1 to TRBJ2-1; D might be TRBD1 (5 bases). V was shortened by 4 bases and J by 8 bases, with 7 bases between the two germline ends. CDR1 is SGHRS and CDR2 is YFSETQ in the germline V gene. The CDR3 runs 11 residues. CDR3: CASSIRDEQFF. The CDR3 coding sequence is TGCGCCAGCAGCATCAGGGATGAGCAGTTCTTC. The complete variable domain, with remaining parts taken from reference TRBV5-1 and TRBJ2-1, reads KAGVTQTPRYLIKTRGQQVTLSCSPISGHRSVSWYQQTPGQGLQFLFEYFSETQRNKGNFPGRFSGRQFSNSRSEMNVSTLELGDSALYLCASSIRDEQFFGPGTRLTVL.

There are a few counts of this clone. This chain uses TRBV7-9 with TRBJ2-7; D possibly corresponds to TRBD2 (5 bases). Germline assignment: CDR1 SEHNR and CDR2 FQNEAQ (reference sequence). CDR3 length: 11 residues. V was pared by 4 bases and J by 6 bases, with 7 bases between. The CDR3 nucleotides read TGTGCCAGCAGCTCTAGCATCGAGCAGTACTTC. Translation: CASSSSIEQYF.

The chain is built from TRBV6-5 and TRBJ2-3, with D perhaps TRBD1 (5 bases). The CDR3 sequence is 15 residues long. The ends were cut back, 0 bases at V and 3 bases at J, with 10 bases in the middle. The V gene's germline CDR1 is MNHEY and CDR2 SVGAGI. For the CDR3, the DNA is TGTGCCAGCAGTTACTCGCAGGGATCGACAGATACGCAGTATTTT. As protein: CASSYSQGSTDTQYF.

The gene calls are TRBV29-1 and TRBJ2-5; 7 bases are shared with TRBD1. CDR3 length: 13 residues. V lost 3 bases and J lost 3; bases outside the gene matches: 4. Germline CDR1 and CDR2: SQVTM and ANQGSEA. In DNA, the CDR3 is TGCAGCGTTGACCGGCAGGGGGAAGAGACCCAGTACTTC. This sequence encodes CSVDRQGEETQYF.

The chain joins TRBV5-1 to TRBJ2-7, with D maybe TRBD2 (5 bases). Germline CDR1 is SGHRS and CDR2 is YFSETQ. Trimming took 0 bases from V and 1 from J, leaving 14 bases between them. This CDR3 is 16 amino acids long. The CDR3: CASSLDQVGGSYEQYF. The CDR3 DNA is TGCGCCAGCAGCTTGGATCAGGTGGGCGGGTCCTACGAGCAGTACTTC.

This sequence joins TRBV11-2 and TRBJ2-7; perhaps TRBD1 as D (6 bases). The germline V gene has CDR1 SGHAT and CDR2 FQNNGV. The CDR3 extends over 16 amino acids. With 7 bases removed from V and 5 bases from J, the gap between germline ends came to 24 bases. This CDR3 reads CASTFGLQGTGDEQYF. The CDR3 nucleotides are TGTGCCAGCACCTTCGGTCTTCAGGGGACCGGGGACGAGCAGTACTTC.

This chain uses TRBV7-2 with TRBJ2-1; 10 bases are a match to TRBD2. CDR3 size: 14 residues. Germline V lookup: CDR1 SGHTA, CDR2 FQGNSA. Losses at the gene ends were 5 bases for V and 7 bases for J; bases not matched to a gene: 5. Here the CDR3 reads CASSGLAGVNEQFF. As DNA, the CDR3 is TGTGCCAGCAGCGGGCTAGCGGGAGTAAATGAGCAGTTCTTC.

The chain couples TRBV27 to TRBJ2-7; D gene uncertain. The V gene's germline CDR1 is MNHEY and CDR2 SMNVEV (reference sequence). CDR3 size: 13 residues. Trimming took 2 bases from V and 6 from J, leaving 11 bases between them. CDR3 DNA sequence: TGTGCCAGCAGTTTACTTCCGGTTGGCGAGCAGTACTTC. It yields the protein CASSLLPVGEQYF.

The rearrangement joins TRBV5-1 to TRBJ1-4; 8 bases map to TRBD1. This CDR3 has 16 residues. Germline trimming cut 5 bases from V and 7 bases from J; bases unmatched to any gene: 13. From germline, CDR1 is SGHRS and CDR2 YFSETQ. Written as DNA, the CDR3 is TGCGCCAGCAGGCAGGGGGAGACAGGGGAGTTTGAAAAACTGTTTTTT. The encoded protein is CASRQGETGEFEKLFF.